This passage covers 20 T cell receptor beta chains from one sample sequenced in a study of blood T cell repertoires in COVID-19. Sequenced by immunoSEQ multiplex PCR; TCRdb stores in-frame clones only, minus some. Here the sample spans about 190,000 clones, around 80% being singletons. Sequencing used peripheral blood. The receptor set was obtained from a man in his fifties who had recovered from COVID-19.

The count of this clone is one. This chain links TRBV21-1 with TRBJ2-1; TRBD2, the table's D call, was not compared with the DNA. TRBV21-1 is recorded as a pseudogene. The CDR3 is 15 residues long. The CDR3 region is CASSGPLVRSDEQFF. CDR3 nucleotide sequence: TGTGCCAGCAGCGGACCACTAGTCCGATCGGATGAGCAGTTCTTC.

This chain connects TRBV7-9 to TRBJ2-7; 14 positions match TRBD2. The CDR3 extends over 15 amino acids. The V gene end was trimmed by 6 bases and the J gene end by 6 bases; junction bases not matched to a gene: 7. Germline loops: CDR1 SEHNR, CDR2 FQNEAQ (reference sequence). The CDR3 here is CASRPTSGRAIEQYF. CDR3 in DNA: TGTGCCAGCAGACCGACTAGCGGGAGGGCCATCGAGCAGTACTTC.

This chain connects TRBV24-1 to TRBJ2-1; 10 bases fit TRBD1. Germline V gives CDR1 KGHDR, CDR2 SFDVKD. V trimming: 3 bases; J trimming: 5 bases; junction bases outside the gene matches: 3. The CDR3 runs 15 residues. The CDR3: CATSDIDRGHNEQFF. For the CDR3, the DNA is TGTGCCACCAGTGATATAGACAGGGGGCACAATGAGCAGTTCTTC.

The genes are TRBV5-1 and TRBJ2-3, with 10 bases lining up with TRBD2. Losses at the gene ends were 0 bases for V and 2 bases for J; bases not matched to a gene: 6. Germline V gene sequence: CDR1 SGHRS, CDR2 YFSETQ. This CDR3 has 17 residues. The CDR3 DNA sequence: TGCGCCAGCAGCTTGGGACTAGCGGGCCGTGTCACAGATACGCAGTATTTT. Translating gives CASSLGLAGRVTDTQYF.

The genes are TRBV19 and TRBJ2-3, with TRBD1 as a possible D gene (6 bases). Germline assignment: CDR1 LNHDA and CDR2 SQIVND (reference sequence). The CDR3 is made up of 16 amino acids. V lost 5 bases, J lost 5 bases, and 20 bases lay in between. The CDR3 spells CASSLYSGVGGDTQYF. CDR3 DNA sequence: TGTGCCAGTAGTCTATACTCAGGGGTTGGGGGAGATACGCAGTATTTT. The complete variable domain, with remaining parts taken from reference TRBV19 and TRBJ2-3, reads DGGITQSPKYLFRKEGQNVTLSCEQNLNHDAMYWYRQDPGQGLRLIYYSQIVNDFQKGDIAEGYSVSREKKESFPLTVTSAQKNPTAFYLCASSLYSGVGGDTQYFGPGTRLTVL.

V and J are TRBV29-1 and TRBJ1-4; TRBD1 matches 9 bases. V trimming: 6 bases; J trimming: 4 bases; junction bases outside the gene matches: 6. CDR3 length: 14 residues. Per germline, CDR1 SQVTM and CDR2 ANQGSEA. DNA of the CDR3: TGCAGCGTCTACCCGGGACAGGGTAATGAAAAACTGTTTTTT. The encoded protein is CSVYPGQGNEKLFF.

This clone was seen a few times. The chain combines TRBV11-2 with TRBJ2-7; 8 nucleotides line up with TRBD1. CDR1 is SGHAT, CDR2 FQNNGV, per germline. The J segment lost 4 bases and the V segment lost 5 bases, leaving 4 bases of the junction unmatched. The CDR3 extends over 13 amino acids. The CDR3 sequence is CASSRTGWYEQYF. The CDR3 coding sequence is TGTGCCAGCAGCAGGACAGGGTGGTACGAGCAGTACTTC. The full variable domain, its missing parts supplied by reference TRBV11-2 and TRBJ2-7, is EAGVAQSPRYKIIEKRQSVAFWCNPISGHATLYWYQQILGQGPKLLIQFQNNGVVDDSQLPKDRFSAERLKGVDSTLKIQPAKLEDSAVYLCASSRTGWYEQYFGPGTRLTVT.

V and J are TRBV6-1 and TRBJ2-7; D possibly corresponds to TRBD1 (6 bases). CDR1 and CDR2 from the germline V gene are MNHNS and SASEGT. The ends were cut back, 1 base at V and 2 bases at J, with 18 bases in the middle. The CDR3 length is 17 residues. CDR3 protein: CASSEGLARQAPYEQYF. As DNA, the CDR3 is TGTGCCAGCAGTGAAGGGTTGGCCCGACAGGCCCCCTACGAGCAGTACTTC.

The chain links TRBV27 to TRBJ1-2; D call uncertain. V was pared by 3 bases and J by 4 bases, with 12 bases between. CDR1 and CDR2 (germline): MNHEY, SMNVEV (reference sequence). The CDR3 length is 14 residues. In DNA, the CDR3 is TGTGCCAGCAGTTTTGCGTCCCCCGGCTATGGCTACACCTTC. This translates into CASSFASPGYGYTF.

The chain joins TRBV5-5 to TRBJ1-1; 8 bases are a match to TRBD1. Germline V gene lookup returns CDR1 SGHKS and CDR2 YYEKEE (reference sequence). After removal of 2 bases from V and 0 bases from J, the junction contained 3 bases not matched to a gene. CDR3 size: 15 residues. The CDR3 spells CASSFTGGMNTEAFF. CDR3 nucleotide sequence: TGTGCCAGCAGCTTTACAGGGGGTATGAACACTGAAGCTTTCTTT.

V and J are TRBV5-1 and TRBJ2-2; D remains unclear. Trimming stripped 2 bases from V and 5 bases from J, with 16 bases between. There are 16 residues in the CDR3. Germline V gene data show CDR1 as SGHRS and CDR2 as YFSETQ. The CDR3 DNA reads TGCGCCAGCAGCTTTCGGTCTCTATACGGTACCGGGGAGCTGTTTTTT. As protein: CASSFRSLYGTGELFF.

The chain employs TRBV6-5 and TRBJ1-2, with TRBD1 matching over 9 bases. After removal of 2 bases from V and 8 bases from J, the junction contained 9 bases not matched to a gene. This CDR3 has 15 residues. CDR1 and CDR2 (germline): MNHEY, SVGAGI. The CDR3 DNA is TGTGCCAGCAGTTACCCGGGACAGGGATTTCGCGGCTACACCTTC. Amino acids: CASSYPGQGFRGYTF.

The chain uses TRBV7-3 and TRBJ2-2, with 8 positions matching TRBD1. The CDR3 has 15 residues. Germline CDR1 reads SGHTA; CDR2 reads FQGTGA. With 2 bases clipped from V and 6 bases from J, the junction kept 5 bases outside the gene matches. This CDR3 is CASSLQGATAGELFF. The CDR3 coding sequence is TGTGCCAGCAGCTTACAGGGGGCGACGGCCGGGGAGCTGTTTTTT.

This chain connects TRBV6-4 to TRBJ2-5; D uncertain. Trimming shortened V by 7 bases and J by 2 bases, and 14 bases separated the two germline ends. Germline V gene lookup returns CDR1 MRHNA and CDR2 SNTAGT. The CDR3 consists of 14 residues. This CDR3 reads CASTTIQSQETQYF. The CDR3 DNA reads as TGTGCCAGCACCACCATACAGAGTCAAGAGACCCAGTACTTC.

This clone was picked up a small number of times. V is TRBV4-3 and J is TRBJ1-4, with D tentatively TRBD1 (5 bases). Germline V CDR1 and CDR2: LGHNA, YSLEER. There are 17 residues in the CDR3. V was shortened by 4 bases and J by 0 bases, with 15 bases between the two germline ends. The CDR3 DNA is TGCGCCAGCAGCCTCTCAGGGTCTCCTTCAACTAATGAAAAACTGTTTTTT. It is translated as CASSLSGSPSTNEKLFF.

The chain links TRBV7-9 to TRBJ2-1; 7 bases are a match to TRBD2. This CDR3 has 16 residues. Germline V gives CDR1 SEHNR, CDR2 FQNEAQ (reference sequence). The V gene end was trimmed by 5 bases and the J gene end by 3 bases; junction bases not matched to a gene: 10. CDR3 DNA sequence: TGTGCCAGCAGCCGCGGGGGAGTTAGTTACTACAATGAGCAGTTCTTC. Translated, it gives CASSRGGVSYYNEQFF.

This clone was observed a few times. The chain joins TRBV30 to TRBJ1-6, with D unclear. The CDR3 length is 11 residues. With 2 bases removed from V and 6 bases from J, the gap between germline ends came to 2 bases. Germline CDR1 and CDR2: GTSNPN and SVGIG (reference sequence). The CDR3 sequence is CAWSLNSPLHF. DNA for the CDR3: TGTGCCTGGAGTCTTAATTCACCCCTCCACTTT.

The chain has TRBV7-8 and TRBJ2-3; 11 positions agree with TRBD2. V shed 2 bases, J shed 3 bases, and the junction held 7 bases outside the gene matches. This CDR3 contains 17 residues. Germline loops: CDR1 SGHVS, CDR2 FQNEAQ. In DNA form, the CDR3 reads TGTGCCAGCAGCTTACTAGCGGGAGGTCGGGAAACAGATACGCAGTATTTT. This gives the protein CASSLLAGGRETDTQYF.

This clone was found a few times. The chain combines TRBV18 with TRBJ1-1, with D possibly being TRBD1 (6 bases). CDR1 is KGHSH and CDR2 is LQKENI in the germline V gene. Trimming cost V 4 bases and J 3 bases, with 12 bases left between them. The CDR3 has 14 amino acids. DNA of the CDR3: TGTGCCAGCTCACGGAACAGGGACGACACTGAAGCTTTCTTT. It codes for CASSRNRDDTEAFF.

This clone was counted once. This chain uses TRBV20-1 with TRBJ2-3; 9 nucleotides agree with TRBD2. Trimming removed 3 bases from V and 5 bases from J; junction bases left unmatched: 9. Germline V gene data show CDR1 as DFQATT and CDR2 as SNEGSKA (reference sequence). The CDR3 length is 15 residues. This CDR3 is CSASRAGGRRDTQYF. DNA of the CDR3: TGCAGTGCTAGTCGGGCGGGGGGGCGTAGAGATACGCAGTATTTT.